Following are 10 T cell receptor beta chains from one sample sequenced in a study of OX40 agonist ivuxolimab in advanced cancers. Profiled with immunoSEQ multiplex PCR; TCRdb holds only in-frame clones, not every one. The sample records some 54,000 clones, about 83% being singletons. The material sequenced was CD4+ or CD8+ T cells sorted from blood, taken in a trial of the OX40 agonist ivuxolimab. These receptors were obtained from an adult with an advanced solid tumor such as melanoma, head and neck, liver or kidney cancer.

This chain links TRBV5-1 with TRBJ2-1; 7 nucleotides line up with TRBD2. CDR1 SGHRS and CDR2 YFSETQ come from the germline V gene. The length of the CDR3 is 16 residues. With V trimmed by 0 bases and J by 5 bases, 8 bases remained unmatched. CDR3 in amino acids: CASSLDVASGDNEQFF. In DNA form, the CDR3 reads TGCGCCAGCAGCTTGGATGTGGCTAGCGGAGACAATGAGCAGTTCTTC.

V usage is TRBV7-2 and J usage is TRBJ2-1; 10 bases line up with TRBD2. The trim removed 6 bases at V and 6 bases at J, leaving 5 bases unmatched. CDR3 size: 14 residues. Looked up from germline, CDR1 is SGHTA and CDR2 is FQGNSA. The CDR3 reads CASSSGTSVNEQFF. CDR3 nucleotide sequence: TGTGCCAGCAGTTCCGGGACTAGCGTCAATGAGCAGTTCTTC.

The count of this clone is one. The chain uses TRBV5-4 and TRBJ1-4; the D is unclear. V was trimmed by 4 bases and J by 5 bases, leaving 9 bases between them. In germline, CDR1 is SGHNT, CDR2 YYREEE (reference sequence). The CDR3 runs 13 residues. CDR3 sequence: CASSPSWNEKLFF. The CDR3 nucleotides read TGTGCCAGCAGCCCATCGTGGAATGAAAAACTGTTTTTT.

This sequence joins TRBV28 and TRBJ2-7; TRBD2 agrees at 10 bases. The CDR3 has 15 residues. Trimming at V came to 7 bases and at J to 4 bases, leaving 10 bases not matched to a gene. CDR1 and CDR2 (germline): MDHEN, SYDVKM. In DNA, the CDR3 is TGTGCCAGCATTCCTCATAGCGGGAGGAGGTACGAGCAGTACTTC. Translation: CASIPHSGRRYEQYF.

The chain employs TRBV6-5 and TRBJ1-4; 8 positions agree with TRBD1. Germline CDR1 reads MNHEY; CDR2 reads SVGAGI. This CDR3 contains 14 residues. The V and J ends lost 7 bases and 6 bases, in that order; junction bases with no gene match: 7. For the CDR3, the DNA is TGTGCCAGCAACCGCGGACAGGGAGATGAAAAACTGTTTTTT. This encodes CASNRGQGDEKLFF.

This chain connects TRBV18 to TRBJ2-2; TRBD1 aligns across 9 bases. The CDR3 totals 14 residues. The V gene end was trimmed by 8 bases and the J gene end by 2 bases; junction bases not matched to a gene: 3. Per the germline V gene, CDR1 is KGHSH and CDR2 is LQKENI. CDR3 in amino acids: CASRTGANTGELFF. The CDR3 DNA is TGTGCCAGCCGGACAGGGGCAAACACCGGGGAGCTGTTTTTT. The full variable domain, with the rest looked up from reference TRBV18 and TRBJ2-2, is NAGVMQNPRHLVRRRGQEARLRCSPMKGHSHVYWYRQLPEEGLKFMVYLQKENIIDESGMPKERFSAEFPKEGPSILRIQQVVRGDSAAYFCASRTGANTGELFFGEGSRLTVL.

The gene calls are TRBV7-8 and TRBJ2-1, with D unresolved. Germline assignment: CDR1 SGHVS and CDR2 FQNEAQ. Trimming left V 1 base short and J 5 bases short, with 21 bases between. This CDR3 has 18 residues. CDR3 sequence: CASSLDSGGSSAHNEQFF. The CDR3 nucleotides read TGTGCCAGCAGCTTAGATTCCGGCGGTTCGTCGGCCCACAATGAGCAGTTCTTC.

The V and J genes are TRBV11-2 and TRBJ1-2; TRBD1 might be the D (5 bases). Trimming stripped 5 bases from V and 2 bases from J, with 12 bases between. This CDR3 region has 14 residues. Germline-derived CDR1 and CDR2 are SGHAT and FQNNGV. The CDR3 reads CASSKKGINYGYTF. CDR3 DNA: TGTGCCAGCAGCAAGAAGGGGATCAACTATGGCTACACCTTC.

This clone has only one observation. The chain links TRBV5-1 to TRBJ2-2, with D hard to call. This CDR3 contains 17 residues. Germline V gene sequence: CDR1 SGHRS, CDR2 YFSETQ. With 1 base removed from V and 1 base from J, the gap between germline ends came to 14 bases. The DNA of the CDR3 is TGCGCCAGCAGCTTGAGAGGAAGGGCAGGGAACACCGGGGAGCTGTTTTTT. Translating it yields CASSLRGRAGNTGELFF.

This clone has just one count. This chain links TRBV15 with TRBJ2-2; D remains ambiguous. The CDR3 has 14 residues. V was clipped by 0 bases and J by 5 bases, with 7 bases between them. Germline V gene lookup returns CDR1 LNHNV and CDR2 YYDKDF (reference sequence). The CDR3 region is CATSRDRVTGELFF. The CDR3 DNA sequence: TGTGCCACCAGCAGAGATAGAGTTACCGGGGAGCTGTTTTTT.